The 19 T cell receptor beta chains given below trace back to one sample, sequenced in a study of cytomegalovirus exposure and HLA in healthy donors. PCR used 60 Vbeta primers and 13 Jbeta primers. Only in-frame clones appear in the TCRdb table, and some are missing; sequencing was by immunoSEQ multiplex PCR. The sample lists some 120,000 clones; 75% to 85% were seen once. The sequenced sample was PBMCs. These receptors all come from a woman between 45 and 60 years old in good health and CMV-seropositive.

This chain's CDR3 is CASSRGGASYEQYF. The CDR3 bases are TGTGCCAGCAGTAGGGGGGGGGCCTCCTACGAGCAGTACTTC. The rearrangement uses TRBV6-5 and TRBJ2-7; D perhaps matches TRBD2 (7 bases). V lost 5 bases to trimming and J lost 0 bases, with 11 bases between them. Germline V gene sequence: CDR1 MNHEY, CDR2 SVGAGI. The CDR3 has 14 amino acids.

The chain combines TRBV9 with TRBJ2-7; 7 nucleotides line up with TRBD2. V was pared by 4 bases and J by 2 bases, with 6 bases of the junction left unmatched. CDR1 is SGDLS, CDR2 YYNGEE, per germline. The CDR3 is 14 amino acids. CDR3 sequence reads: CASSPGGNPYEQYF. CDR3 sequence (DNA): TGTGCCAGCAGCCCCGGGGGGAATCCCTACGAGCAGTACTTC. The full variable domain, with the rest looked up from reference TRBV9 and TRBJ2-7, is DSGVTQTPKHLITATGQRVTLRCSPRSGDLSVYWYQQSLDQGLQFLIQYYNGEERAKGNILERFSAQQFPDLHSELNLSSLELGDSALYFCASSPGGNPYEQYFGPGTRLTVT.

The chain links TRBV2 to TRBJ2-4; 7 bases agree with TRBD2. This CDR3 has 14 residues. Germline CDR1 is SNHLY and CDR2 is FYNNEI. Unmatched junction bases numbered 2, after V lost 6 bases and J lost 0 bases. The CDR3 is CASRGTIAKNIQYF. The CDR3 nucleotides read TGTGCCAGCAGGGGGACTATAGCCAAAAACATTCAGTACTTC.

This chain links TRBV5-1 with TRBJ1-3; 9 positions agree with TRBD1. Germline values: CDR1 SGHRS, CDR2 YFSETQ. The length of the CDR3 is 14 residues. V was pared by 4 bases and J by 4 bases, with 3 bases of the junction left unmatched. CDR3 sequence: CASSAGTGGNTIYF. In DNA form, the CDR3 reads TGCGCCAGCAGCGCCGGGACAGGGGGAAACACCATATATTTT.

This clone was detected a few times. V and J are TRBV2 and TRBJ2-5; 7 nucleotides agree with TRBD1. Germline V gene data show CDR1 as SNHLY and CDR2 as FYNNEI. V trimming: 6 bases; J trimming: 2 bases; junction bases outside the gene matches: 12. CDR3 length: 16 residues. DNA of the CDR3: TGTGCCAGCAGCGACCTCGGGACAGCCGCACAAGAGACCCAGTACTTC. Residues: CASSDLGTAAQETQYF. Full variable domain (remainder filled in from reference TRBV2 and TRBJ2-5): EPEVTQTPSHQVTQMGQEVILRCVPISNHLYFYWYRQILGQKVEFLVSFYNNEISEKSEIFDDQFSVERPDGSNFTLKIRSTKLEDSAMYFCASSDLGTAAQETQYFGPGTRLLVL.

V gene TRBV7-2 combines with J gene TRBJ1-2, with D possibly being TRBD1 (5 bases). This CDR3 contains 15 residues. V lost 1 base to trimming and J lost 0 bases, with 9 bases between them. The V gene's germline CDR1 is SGHTA and CDR2 FQGNSA. The CDR3 protein is CASSLGRGSNYGYTF. CDR3 in DNA: TGTGCCAGCAGCTTAGGTCGGGGGTCTAACTATGGCTACACCTTC.

The gene calls are TRBV4-3 and TRBJ2-1, with 10 bases matching TRBD1. The CDR3 extends over 15 amino acids. After removal of 5 bases from V and 6 bases from J, the junction contained 7 bases not matched to a gene. From germline, CDR1 is LGHNA and CDR2 YSLEER. The CDR3 region has the DNA TGCGCCAGCAGCAGAACCGGGACAGGGGCCAATGAGCAGTTCTTC. Its translation: CASSRTGTGANEQFF.

The chain carries TRBV6-1 and TRBJ2-2; 9 positions match TRBD1. Germline V gene lookup returns CDR1 MNHNS and CDR2 SASEGT. This CDR3 is built from 13 residues. With 6 bases clipped from V and 7 bases from J, the junction kept 3 bases outside the gene matches. The CDR3 reads CASRDRGFGELFF. The CDR3 DNA reads TGTGCCAGCAGGGACAGGGGTTTCGGGGAGCTGTTTTTT.

The chain joins TRBV10-3 to TRBJ2-7, with TRBD1 identical over 9 bases. Germline-derived CDR1 and CDR2 are ENHRY and SYGVKD. Trimming removed 6 bases from V and 3 bases from J; junction bases left unmatched: 6. The CDR3 is 14 amino acids. The CDR3 spells CAIRAGQGVYEQYF. The CDR3 nucleotides are TGTGCCATCAGAGCGGGACAGGGTGTCTACGAGCAGTACTTC.

This clone came up once. The genes are TRBV5-1 and TRBJ2-7; D is unresolved. CDR1 is SGHRS and CDR2 is YFSETQ in the germline V gene. V gave up 2 bases and J gave up 4 bases, with 7 bases separating them. The CDR3 contains 12 residues. The CDR3 nucleotides are TGCGCCAGCAGCTTACACGCTTACGAGCAGTACTTC. Translation gives CASSLHAYEQYF.

The rearrangement uses TRBV7-2 and TRBJ2-7; 8 nucleotides agree with TRBD2. Germline V gives CDR1 SGHTA, CDR2 FQGNSA. V shed 5 bases and J 2 bases; nucleotides not matched to a gene: 11. There are 16 residues in the CDR3. CDR3 in DNA: TGTGCCAGCAGCCCCGGGGGGGCGGGGGTACCCTACGAGCAGTACTTC. Protein sequence: CASSPGGAGVPYEQYF.

This clone was seen a handful of times. The chain carries TRBV4-3 and TRBJ2-3; possible D gene TRBD1, 5 bases. The CDR3 totals 15 residues. CDR1 is LGHNA, CDR2 YSLEER, per germline. Trimming took off 0 bases at V and 7 bases at J, with 14 bases between the two ends. The CDR3 region is CASSQENNLGHTQYF. As DNA, the CDR3 is TGCGCCAGCAGCCAAGAAAATAATCTGGGGCATACGCAGTATTTT.

The chain uses TRBV18 and TRBJ1-1; D is ambiguous. V shed 3 bases and J shed 10 bases, with 18 bases lying between them. Germline CDR1 and CDR2: KGHSH and LQKENI. This CDR3 has 14 residues. This CDR3 is CASSPSSLGSIAFF. The CDR3 DNA reads as TGTGCCAGCTCACCGTCCAGTCTGGGCTCGATAGCTTTCTTT. The full variable domain, its missing parts supplied by reference TRBV18 and TRBJ1-1, is NAGVMQNPRHLVRRRGQEARLRCSPMKGHSHVYWYRQLPEEGLKFMVYLQKENIIDESGMPKERFSAEFPKEGPSILRIQQVVRGDSAAYFCASSPSSLGSIAFFGQGTRLTVV.

The chain joins TRBV4-2 to TRBJ2-1; the D gene is possibly TRBD1 (7 bases). Trimming took 1 base from V and 5 from J, leaving 12 bases between them. Germline V gives CDR1 LGHNA, CDR2 YNFKEQ. The CDR3 has 15 residues. CDR3 DNA sequence: TGTGCCAGCAGCCAAGTGGGCAGGGGGGACAATGAGCAGTTCTTC. The encoded protein is CASSQVGRGDNEQFF.

The chain has TRBV30 and TRBJ2-2; the match to TRBD1 covers 7 bases. Germline-derived CDR1 and CDR2 are GTSNPN and SVGIG (reference sequence). The CDR3 extends over 15 amino acids. V gave up 4 bases and J gave up 4 bases; unmatched junction bases: 9. The CDR3 protein is CAWNRQGPGTGELFF. The CDR3 bases are TGTGCCTGGAATCGACAGGGTCCGGGCACCGGGGAGCTGTTTTTT. The whole variable domain, remainder taken from reference TRBV30 and TRBJ2-2, is SQTIHQWPATLVQPVGSPLSLECTVEGTSNPNLYWYRQAAGRGLQLLFYSVGIGQISSEVPQNLSASRPQDRQFILSSKKLLLSDSGFYLCAWNRQGPGTGELFFGEGSRLTVL.

The chain combines TRBV6-5 with TRBJ2-7, with a weak D call TRBD2 (7 bases). The CDR3 loop spans 15 amino acids. The ends were cut back, 0 bases at V and 3 bases at J, with 12 bases in the middle. Germline V gene lookup returns CDR1 MNHEY and CDR2 SVGAGI. The CDR3 sequence: CASSYSRRGGYEQYF. CDR3 in DNA: TGTGCCAGCAGTTACTCGAGGAGGGGGGGCTACGAGCAGTACTTC.

The chain is built from TRBV19 and TRBJ1-4; D is unresolved. The ends were cut back, 7 bases at V and 0 bases at J, with 12 bases in the middle. This CDR3 region has 15 residues. CDR1 is LNHDA, CDR2 SQIVND, per germline (reference sequence). CDR3 DNA: TGTGCCAGTACCTGGCGGTCGGCAACTAATGAAAAACTGTTTTTT. Its translation is CASTWRSATNEKLFF. The complete variable domain, with remaining parts taken from reference TRBV19 and TRBJ1-4, reads DGGITQSPKYLFRKEGQNVTLSCEQNLNHDAMYWYRQDPGQGLRLIYYSQIVNDFQKGDIAEGYSVSREKKESFPLTVTSAQKNPTAFYLCASTWRSATNEKLFFGSGTQLSVL.

This clone was seen more than once but under ten times. The CDR3 nucleotides are TGTGCCAGCAGCACATCTCCCCCGCATCAGCCCCAGCATTTT. Its protein product is CASSTSPPHQPQHF. The chain links TRBV7-9 to TRBJ1-5; D is unclear. V was shortened by 5 bases and J by 5 bases, with 13 bases between the two germline ends. This CDR3 region has 14 residues. Germline CDR1 and CDR2: SEHNR and FQNEAQ (reference sequence).

This rearrangement joins TRBV13 to TRBJ2-4; 9 bases map to TRBD1. Germline lookup yields CDR1 PRHDT and CDR2 FYEKMQ (reference sequence). This CDR3 is 18 amino acids long. Trimming at V came to 5 bases and at J to 1 base, leaving 12 bases not matched to a gene. CDR3 sequence reads: CASSPPGQGTSAKNIQYF. The CDR3 DNA reads as TGTGCCAGCAGCCCTCCCGGACAGGGGACTTCTGCCAAAAACATTCAGTACTTC.